This TCR beta chain was captured in a study of T cell responses to AZD1222 COVID-19 vaccine. Trimming took off 0 bases at V and 9 bases at J, with 12 bases between the two ends. The CDR3 extends over 15 amino acids. Germline-derived CDR1 and CDR2 are LGHNA and YSLEER. The repertoire was sequenced with immunoSEQ multiplex PCR; TCRdb's copy has only in-frame clones and lacks some. This repertoire shows 130,000 or so clones, approximately 95% found once; its top ten account for approximately 0.9%. V is TRBV4-3 and J is TRBJ1-6; TRBD1 might be the D (6 bases). This specimen was peripheral blood, taken on day 0 of MenACWY control vaccination. This clonotype originated in an adult in good health. DNA of the CDR3: TGCGCCAGCAGCCAAGATAGGGACACCTTTTCACCCCTCCACTTT. This translates into CASSQDRDTFSPLHF.